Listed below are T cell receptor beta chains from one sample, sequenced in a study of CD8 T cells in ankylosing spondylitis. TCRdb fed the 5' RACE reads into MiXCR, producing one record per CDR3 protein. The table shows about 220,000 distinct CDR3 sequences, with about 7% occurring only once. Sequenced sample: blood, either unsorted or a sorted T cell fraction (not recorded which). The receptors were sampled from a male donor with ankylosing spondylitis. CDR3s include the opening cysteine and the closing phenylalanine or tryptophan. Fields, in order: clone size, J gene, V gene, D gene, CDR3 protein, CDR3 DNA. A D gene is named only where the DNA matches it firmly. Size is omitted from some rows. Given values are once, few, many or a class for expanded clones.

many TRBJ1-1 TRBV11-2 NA CASSLVMGGTEAFF TGTGCCAGCAGCTTAGTAATGGGGGGCACTGAAGCTTTCTTT
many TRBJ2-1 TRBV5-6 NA CASSPGDNEQFF TGTGCCAGCAGCCCGGGAGACAATGAGCAGTTCTTC
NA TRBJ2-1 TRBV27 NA CASSISSYNEQFF TGTGCCAGCAGTATTAGCTCCTACAATGAGCAGTTCTTC
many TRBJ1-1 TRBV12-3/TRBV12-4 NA CASSPLMNTEAFF TGTGCCAGCAGTCCCCTAATGAACACTGAAGCTTTCTTT
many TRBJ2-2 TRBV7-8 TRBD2 CASSLLAEGTGELFF TGTGCCAGCAGCTTACTAGCGGAGGGCACCGGGGAGCTGTTTTTT
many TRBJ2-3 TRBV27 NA CASTPRGTARFTDTQYF TGTGCCAGCACCCCCCGCGGGACAGCCCGTTTCACAGATACGCAGTATTTT
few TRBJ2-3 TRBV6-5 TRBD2 CASSYAAGGTDTQYF TGTGCCAGCAGTTACGCAGCGGGAGGGACAGATACGCAGTATTTT
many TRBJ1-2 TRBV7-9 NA CASSTGTTYGYTF TGTGCCAGCAGCACGGGGACGACGTATGGCTACACCTTC
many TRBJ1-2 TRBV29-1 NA CSVERDSFYGYTF TGCAGCGTAGAAAGGGACTCCTTCTATGGCTACACCTTC
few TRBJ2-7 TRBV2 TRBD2 CASSLLAGPEQYF TGTGCCAGCAGTCTACTAGCGGGACCCGAGCAGTACTTC
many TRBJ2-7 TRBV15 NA CATSRERASFGYQQYF TGTGCCACCAGCAGAGAAAGGGCTAGTTTTGGCTACCAGCAGTACTTC